This T cell receptor beta chain was sequenced in a study of radiation and T cells in renal cell carcinoma. The V and J ends lost 6 bases and 7 bases respectively, with 12 bases between them. From germline, CDR1 is DFQATT and CDR2 SNEGSKA (reference sequence). The CDR3 contains 11 residues. This clone ranks as hyperexpanded (1% or more). Its antigen remains unidentified. The study, taken as a whole, reports: Without pretreatment biopsies, baseline tumor clonotype presence was undetermined. Dominant CDR3 motifs occupied more repertoire in irradiated than control tumors.

Treatment denoted: 15 Gy SBRT to primary tumor, nephrectomy 4 weeks later. Assay: immunoSEQ multiplex PCR; the TCRdb copy retains only in-frame clones and omits some. The repertoire holds more than 15,000 clones, with roughly 45% as singletons. The sequenced sample was tumor tissue, obtained from a patient whose treatment included radiotherapy and nephrectomy. The sequence was obtained from an older woman with renal cell carcinoma. V and J are TRBV20-1 and TRBJ1-2; no clear D. DNA of the CDR3: TGCAGTGCAAAAGGGAGAGGTGGCTACACCTTC. Translating it yields CSAKGRGGYTF.